What follows are 12 T cell receptor beta chains derived from one specimen sequenced in a study of T cells in Graves' hyperthyroidism and ophthalmopathy. Amplified regions were TCR beta CDR3 sequences from RNA transcripts. First-round RT-PCR with HTBI primers amplified the TCR CDR3 region. MiXCR, applied by TCRdb to the multiplex PCR reads, yields one record per CDR3 protein. The sample lists roughly 740,000 distinct CDR3 sequences; 16% were seen once. Sequences were obtained from blood. These receptors were collected from a man between 18 and 35 years old with Graves' hyperthyroidism.

Details on this clonotype: A much larger clone sits a single nucleotide away, making a read error possible. The chain combines TRBV11-3 with TRBJ1-1; D is ambiguous. Germline CDR1 reads SGHNT; CDR2 reads YENEEA. The CDR3 spans 12 residues. This CDR3 reads CVSSQSSTEAFF. In nucleotides, the CDR3 is TGTGTCAGCAGCCAGTCTAGCACTGAAGCTTTCTTT.

This clonotype was detected ten times or more. The V and J genes are TRBV20-1 and TRBJ1-1, with D possibly matching TRBD1 (5 bases). CDR3 length: 13 residues. Germline V gene lookup returns CDR1 DFQATT and CDR2 SNEGSKA (reference sequence). Trimming took off 2 bases at V and 2 bases at J, with 9 bases between the two ends. CDR3 bases: TGCAGTGCTAGAAGGGGCGGTAACACTGAAGCTTTCTTT. Its protein is CSARRGGNTEAFF.

There are many counts of this clonotype. The chain recombines TRBV12-3 or TRBV12-4 with TRBJ2-1, with a weak D call TRBD2 (6 bases). The V and J ends lost 5 bases and 5 bases respectively, with 16 bases between them. The CDR3 sequence is 15 residues long. DNA for the CDR3: TGTGCCAGCAGTCCTGCAAGGAGGGGCCACAATGAGCAGTTCTTC. It encodes CASSPARRGHNEQFF.

This clonotype was seen only a few times. V and J are TRBV9 and TRBJ1-2; D unresolved. The CDR3 is 15 residues long. Trimming shortened V by 0 bases and J by 7 bases, and 16 bases separated the two germline ends. Germline assignment: CDR1 SGDLS and CDR2 YYNGEE. The CDR3 DNA sequence: TGTGCCAGCAGCGTAGACCATCGAAGTCCGGGTGGCTACACCTTC. It codes for CASSVDHRSPGGYTF.

The rearrangement joins TRBV28 to TRBJ2-7, with 8 nucleotides matching TRBD1. With 6 bases clipped from V and 0 bases from J, the junction kept 10 bases outside the gene matches. Looked up from germline, CDR1 is MDHEN and CDR2 is SYDVKM. The CDR3 spans 16 residues. The CDR3 protein is CASSLTGGLHSYEQYF. The CDR3 DNA reads as TGTGCCAGCAGCTTAACAGGGGGTCTACACTCCTACGAGCAGTACTTC. The variable domain in full, with the rest retrieved from reference TRBV28 and TRBJ2-7, is DVKVTQSSRYLVKRTGEKVFLECVQDMDHENMFWYRQDPGLGLRLIYFSYDVKMKEKGDIPEGYSVSREKKERFSLILESASTNQTSMYLCASSLTGGLHSYEQYFGPGTRLTVT.

The chain couples TRBV14 to TRBJ2-1; 8 bases align to TRBD2. After removal of 3 bases from V and 8 bases from J, the junction contained 12 bases not matched to a gene. From germline, CDR1 is SGHDN and CDR2 FVKESK. There are 16 residues in the CDR3. The CDR3 sequence: CASSHFGGAESDEQFF. CDR3 DNA: TGTGCCAGCAGCCACTTCGGGGGGGCGGAAAGCGATGAGCAGTTCTTC.

CDR3 region: CSARGVTSLGYTF. As DNA, the CDR3 is TGCAGTGCTAGAGGGGTTACGAGTCTGGGCTACACCTTC. The gene calls are TRBV20-1 and TRBJ1-2; the D is unclear. Germline V gene sequence: CDR1 DFQATT, CDR2 SNEGSKA (reference sequence). The CDR3 extends over 13 amino acids. The V end was cut by 1 base, the J end by 8 bases, with 14 bases between.

The chain is built from TRBV11-2 and TRBJ1-4; D remains unclear. Germline V gene lookup returns CDR1 SGHAT and CDR2 FQNNGV. This CDR3 has 16 residues. The V end was cut by 5 bases, the J end by 5 bases, with 18 bases between. The CDR3 region is CASSHPRGQTNEKLFF. CDR3 in DNA: TGTGCCAGCAGCCATCCACGGGGTCAGACCAATGAAAAACTGTTTTTT. The full variable domain, rest sourced from reference TRBV11-2 and TRBJ1-4, is EAGVAQSPRYKIIEKRQSVAFWCNPISGHATLYWYQQILGQGPKLLIQFQNNGVVDDSQLPKDRFSAERLKGVDSTLKIQPAKLEDSAVYLCASSHPRGQTNEKLFFGSGTQLSVL.

This clonotype occurred many times. The J gene is TRBJ2-3, the V gene TRBV2; weak D call: TRBD2 (6 bases). Trimming removed 9 bases from V and 5 bases from J, with 15 bases in between. This CDR3 contains 13 residues. The germline V gene has CDR1 SNHLY and CDR2 FYNNEI. CDR3: CASGTPGVDTQYF. CDR3 in DNA: TGTGCCAGTGGGACTCCTGGGGTAGATACGCAGTATTTT.

This clonotype showed up many times. The chain links TRBV7-2 to TRBJ2-5; 13 bases fit TRBD2. Looked up from germline, CDR1 is SGHTA and CDR2 is FQGNSA. This CDR3 is built from 13 residues. Trimming at V came to 10 bases and at J to 11 bases, leaving 10 bases not matched to a gene. The DNA for the CDR3 is TGTGCCATCCTCCCGGGACTAGCGGGGCAACAGTACTTC. Protein: CAILPGLAGQQYF.

Notes on this clonotype: It may be a read error: a sequence one base away is much more abundant. The CDR3 end shows no conserved phenylalanine or tryptophan, and so a read error is likely. The chain combines TRBV11-1 with TRBJ1-1; 7 bases agree with TRBD1. This CDR3 comprises 14 residues. Germline CDR1 reads SGHAT; CDR2 reads FQDESV (reference sequence). V trimming: 5 bases; J trimming: 5 bases; junction bases outside the gene matches: 8. CDR3 nucleotide sequence: TGTGCCAGCAGCCTTCGACAGGGACTGACTGAAGCTTTCCTT. This gives the protein CASSLRQGLTEAFL.

The chain employs TRBV7-3 and TRBJ2-1, with 9 positions matching TRBD1. The CDR3 covers 16 residues. Germline V gene data show CDR1 as SGHTA and CDR2 as FQGTGA. The trim removed 4 bases at V and 1 base at J, leaving 5 bases unmatched. The CDR3 bases are TGTGCCAGCAGCTCCCGGACAGGGGCGTCCTACAATGAGCAGTTCTTC. Encoded protein: CASSSRTGASYNEQFF.